This T cell receptor beta chain appears in the sequencing data of a study of blood T cell repertoires in COVID-19. Study in general: The origin of the acute and convalescent COVID-19 samples was the United States, Italy and Spain. The analysed material was cDNA or gDNA that came from T cells, B-cell-depleted T cells, or PBMCs.

Per the authors' pipeline: The authors estimated nucleated cell counts from reference gene primer amplification. Repertoires were generated with immunoSEQ multiplex PCR, while TCRdb's copy carries only in-frame clones and drops some. V, J and clone size were drawn from that table, and D and trimming were deduced from the DNA. This table holds about 670,000 clones, 85% to 90% found once. The CDR3 sequence is 12 residues long. The V segment lost 6 bases and the J segment 7 bases; nucleotides outside the gene matches: 5. The TCR originated in a woman aged 18 to 35 with acute or convalescent COVID-19. Material: peripheral blood. The chain employs TRBV12-3 or TRBV12-4 and TRBJ1-2, with 7 bases fitting TRBD1. The CDR3 bases are TGTGCCAGCAGCTTCCAGGGGGGTGGCTACACCTTC. It is translated as CASSFQGGGYTF.